This T cell receptor beta chain derives from a study of shared clonotypes between healthy human individuals. Per the germline V gene, CDR1 is SQVTM and CDR2 is ANQGSEA. This CDR3 is 11 amino acids long. Trimming cost V 6 bases and J 5 bases, with 10 bases left between them. Study findings and constraints: Non-shared clonotypes showed lower generation probabilities than clonotypes common to all four donors. An anticipated effect of sequencing depth on clonotype sharing among donors was recognized.

Concerning this clone: Its specificity is unknown.

Using immunoSEQ multiplex PCR, the repertoire was profiled, and TCRdb retains in-frame clones only, with some absent. This sample has about 1.5 million clones, with roughly 96% found just once. Sequenced sample: naive CD4+ T cells sorted from blood. Subset specified: CD45RA+ positively selected. This clonotype was sampled from a man younger than 40 in good health. The genes are TRBV29-1 and TRBJ1-1; perhaps TRBD1 as D (5 bases). The CDR3: CSVRGSTEAFF. CDR3 coding DNA: TGCAGCGTGCGGGGGAGTACTGAAGCTTTCTTT.